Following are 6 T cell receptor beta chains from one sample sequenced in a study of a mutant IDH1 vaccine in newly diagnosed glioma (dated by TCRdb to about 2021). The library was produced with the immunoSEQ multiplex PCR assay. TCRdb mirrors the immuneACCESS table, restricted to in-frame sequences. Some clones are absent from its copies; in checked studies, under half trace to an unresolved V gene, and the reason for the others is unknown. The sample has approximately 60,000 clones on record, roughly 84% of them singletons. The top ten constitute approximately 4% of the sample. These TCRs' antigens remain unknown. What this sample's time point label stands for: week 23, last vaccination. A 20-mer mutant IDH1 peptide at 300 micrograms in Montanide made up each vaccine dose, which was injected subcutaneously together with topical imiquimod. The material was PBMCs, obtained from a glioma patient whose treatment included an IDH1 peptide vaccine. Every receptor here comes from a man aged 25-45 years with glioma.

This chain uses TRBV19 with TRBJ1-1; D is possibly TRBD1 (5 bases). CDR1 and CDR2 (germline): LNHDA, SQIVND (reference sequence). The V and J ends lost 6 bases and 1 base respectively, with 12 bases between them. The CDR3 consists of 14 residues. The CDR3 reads CASRETDSNTEAFF. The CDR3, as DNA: TGTGCCAGTAGGGAGACAGACTCGAACACTGAAGCTTTCTTT.

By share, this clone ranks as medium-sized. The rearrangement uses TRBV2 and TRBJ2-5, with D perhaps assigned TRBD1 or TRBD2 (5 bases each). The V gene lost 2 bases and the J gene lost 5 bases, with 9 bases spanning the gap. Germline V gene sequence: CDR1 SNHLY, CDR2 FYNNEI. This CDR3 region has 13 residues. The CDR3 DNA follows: TGTGCCAGCAGTGAAAGCGAGGGGGAGACCCAGTACTTC. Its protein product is CASSESEGETQYF.

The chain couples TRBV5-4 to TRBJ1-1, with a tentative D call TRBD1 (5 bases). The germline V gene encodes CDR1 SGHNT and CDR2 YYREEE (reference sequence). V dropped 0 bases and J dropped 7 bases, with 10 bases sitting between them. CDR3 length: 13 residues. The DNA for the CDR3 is TGTGCCAGCAGCTTGGGAACAGGACTTGAAGCTTTCTTT. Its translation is CASSLGTGLEAFF.

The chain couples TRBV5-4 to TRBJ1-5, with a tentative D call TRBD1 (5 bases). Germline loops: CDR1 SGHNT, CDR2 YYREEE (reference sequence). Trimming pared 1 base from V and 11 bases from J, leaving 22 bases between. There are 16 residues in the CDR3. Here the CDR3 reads CASSLLSQVYSGAQHF. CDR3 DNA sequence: TGTGCCAGCAGCTTGCTTTCCCAGGTATATTCGGGGGCCCAGCATTTT.

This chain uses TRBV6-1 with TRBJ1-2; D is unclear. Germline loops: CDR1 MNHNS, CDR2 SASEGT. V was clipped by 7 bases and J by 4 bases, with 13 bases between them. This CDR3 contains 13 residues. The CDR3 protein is CASTLSEGYGYTF. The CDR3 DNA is TGTGCCAGCACCCTATCAGAGGGCTATGGCTACACCTTC.

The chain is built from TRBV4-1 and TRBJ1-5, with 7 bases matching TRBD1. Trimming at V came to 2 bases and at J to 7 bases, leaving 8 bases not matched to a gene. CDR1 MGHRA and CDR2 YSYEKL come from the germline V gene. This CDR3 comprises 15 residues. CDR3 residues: CASSQKPGGTQPQHF. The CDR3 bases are TGCGCCAGCAGCCAAAAACCAGGGGGGACCCAGCCCCAGCATTTT.